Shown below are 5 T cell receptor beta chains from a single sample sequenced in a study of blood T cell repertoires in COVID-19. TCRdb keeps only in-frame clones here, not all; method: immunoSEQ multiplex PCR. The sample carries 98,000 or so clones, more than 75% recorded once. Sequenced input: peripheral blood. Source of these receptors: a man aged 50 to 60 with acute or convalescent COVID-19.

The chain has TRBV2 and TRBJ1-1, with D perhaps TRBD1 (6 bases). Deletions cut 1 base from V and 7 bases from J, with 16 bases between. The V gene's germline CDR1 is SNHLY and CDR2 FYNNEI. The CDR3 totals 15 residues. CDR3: CASSEEEAGANEAFF. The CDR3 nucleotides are TGTGCCAGCAGTGAAGAAGAAGCGGGGGCGAATGAAGCTTTCTTT.

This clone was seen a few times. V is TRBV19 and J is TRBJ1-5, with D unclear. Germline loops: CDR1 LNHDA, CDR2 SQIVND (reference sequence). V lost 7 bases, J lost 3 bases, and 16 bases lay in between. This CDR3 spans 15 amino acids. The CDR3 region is CASTPTGVDNQPQHF. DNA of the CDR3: TGTGCCAGTACCCCGACCGGGGTCGACAATCAGCCCCAGCATTTT. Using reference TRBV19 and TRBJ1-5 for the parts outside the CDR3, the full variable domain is DGGITQSPKYLFRKEGQNVTLSCEQNLNHDAMYWYRQDPGQGLRLIYYSQIVNDFQKGDIAEGYSVSREKKESFPLTVTSAQKNPTAFYLCASTPTGVDNQPQHFGDGTRLSIL.

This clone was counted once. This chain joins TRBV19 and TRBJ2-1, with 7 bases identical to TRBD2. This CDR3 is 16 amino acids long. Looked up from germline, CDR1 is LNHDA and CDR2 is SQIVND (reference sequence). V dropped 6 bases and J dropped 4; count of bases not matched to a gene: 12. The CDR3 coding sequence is TGTGCCAGTAGCCCCCTTTATGGAGCGGGGTACAATGAGCAGTTCTTC. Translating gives CASSPLYGAGYNEQFF.

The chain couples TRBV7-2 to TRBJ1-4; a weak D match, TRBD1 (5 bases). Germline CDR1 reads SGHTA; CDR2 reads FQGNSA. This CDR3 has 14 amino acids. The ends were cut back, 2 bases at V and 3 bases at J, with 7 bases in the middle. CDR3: CASSLQGSNEKLFF. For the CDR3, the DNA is TGTGCCAGCAGCTTACAGGGATCTAATGAAAAACTGTTTTTT.

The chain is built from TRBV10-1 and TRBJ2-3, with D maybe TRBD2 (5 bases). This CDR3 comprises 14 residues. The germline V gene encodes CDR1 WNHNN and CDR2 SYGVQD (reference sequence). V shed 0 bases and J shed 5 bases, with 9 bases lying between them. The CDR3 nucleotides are TGCGCCAGCAGTGAGTCCCGGGGTAGAGATACGCAGTATTTT. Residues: CASSESRGRDTQYF.